Each of the 29 T cell receptor beta chains below was sequenced from the same sample in a study of blood T cells in healthy people across ages. Sample-barcoded 5' priming and a J-beta primer mix drove a second PCR of roughly 6 to 12 cycles. TCRdb reprocessed the 5' RACE reads via MiXCR and lists one record per CDR3 protein. The data show 800,000 to 950,000 distinct CDR3 sequences, about 29% seen once. These data were also reused for a study on T cells of mothers and their children.

Sequencing was performed on blood. The source is a woman in her forties in good health.

There are a few counts of this clonotype. The J gene is TRBJ1-2, the V gene TRBV4-3; no clear D gene. Germline CDR1 and CDR2: LGHNA and YSLEER. V was cut by 0 bases and J by 8 bases, with 19 bases left in between. CDR3 length: 16 amino acids. CDR3 sequence reads: CASSQEIDGELGGYTF. The CDR3, as DNA: TGCGCCAGCAGCCAAGAAATCGACGGGGAGCTGGGAGGCTACACCTTC.

As regards this clonotype: A much larger clone sits a single nucleotide away, making a read error possible. The missing conserved phenylalanine or tryptophan at the end of this CDR3 makes a read error likely. This chain links TRBV28 with TRBJ2-3; D possibly corresponds to TRBD2 (5 bases). Germline V gene data show CDR1 as MDHEN and CDR2 as SYDVKM. This CDR3 is 17 amino acids long. Trimming removed 5 bases from V and 5 bases from J, with 23 bases in between. CDR3 DNA sequence: TGTGCCAGCAGTCATGCTGGGGAGCGTGGAGGAAAAGATACGCAGTATGTT. The encoded protein is CASSHAGERGGKDTQYV.

CDR3 in amino acids: CASSQPSGGMSSYNEQFF. In DNA, the CDR3 is TGTGCCAGCAGTCAGCCCAGCGGGGGGATGAGCTCCTACAATGAGCAGTTCTTC. The rearrangement links TRBV3-1 to TRBJ2-1, with 9 nucleotides matching TRBD2. Germline trimming cut 6 bases from V and 0 bases from J; bases unmatched to any gene: 12. Per germline, CDR1 LGHDT and CDR2 YNNKEL (reference sequence). This CDR3 is built from 18 residues.

This clonotype was observed a few times. It may be a read error: a sequence one base away is much more abundant. The J gene is TRBJ2-7, the V gene TRBV9; 9 positions match TRBD2. The CDR3 loop spans 15 amino acids. J gave up 3 bases and V 4 bases, and 8 bases lay outside the gene matches. CDR1 and CDR2 (germline): SGDLS, YYNGEE. DNA for the CDR3: TGTGCCAGCAGCCCCCAGCTAGCGGGGAGCTACGAGCAGTACTTC. Amino acids: CASSPQLAGSYEQYF.

On this clonotype itself: This may be a read error, as it is one base from a much larger clone. The V gene is TRBV20-1, the J gene TRBJ1-6; D not resolved. Trimming stripped 0 bases from V and 7 bases from J, with 10 bases between. In germline, CDR1 is DFQATT, CDR2 SNEGSKA (reference sequence). This CDR3 contains 14 residues. The CDR3 region is CSARDLVGNSPLHF. The CDR3 bases are TGCAGTGCTAGAGATCTGGTAGGAAATTCACCCCTCCACTTT.

A few counts support this clonotype. In DNA form, the CDR3 reads TGTGCCAGCAGTTTATCGTTCAGAGGGACAGGGGACTCCTACGAGCAGTACTTC. It codes for CASSLSFRGTGDSYEQYF. The chain carries TRBV27 and TRBJ2-7; 10 bases map to TRBD1. CDR1 and CDR2 (germline): MNHEY, SMNVEV (reference sequence). The V and J ends lost 0 bases and 0 bases, in that order; junction bases with no gene match: 8. The CDR3 consists of 18 residues.

This clonotype has just a few counts. The chain combines TRBV5-6 with TRBJ1-4; TRBD1 is a possible D gene (5 bases). V shed 6 bases and J shed 6 bases, with 15 bases lying between them. This CDR3 has 14 amino acids. Looked up from germline, CDR1 is SGHDT and CDR2 is YYEEEE. The chain's CDR3 is CASNRGIEDEKLFF. As DNA, the CDR3 is TGTGCCAGCAACCGGGGGATAGAGGATGAAAAACTGTTTTTT.

The genes are TRBV5-1 and TRBJ1-1; possibly TRBD1 for D (6 bases). Germline V gives CDR1 SGHRS, CDR2 YFSETQ. The CDR3 sequence is 14 residues long. Trimming took 4 bases from V and 4 from J, leaving 14 bases between them. CDR3 bases: TGCGCCAGCAGCCCGGGGGGGGGCGCCACTGAAGCTTTCTTT. Its translation is CASSPGGGATEAFF.

The gene calls are TRBV6-2 or TRBV6-3 and TRBJ2-5; the D gene is possibly TRBD1 (6 bases). Trimming stripped 1 base from V and 5 bases from J, with 14 bases between. Per the germline V gene, CDR1 is MNHEY and CDR2 is SVGEGT. CDR3 length: 15 residues. The CDR3 reads CASSYLGGRRETQYF. CDR3 bases: TGTGCCAGCAGTTACTTAGGGGGAAGGAGGGAGACCCAGTACTTC.

This clonotype was found many times. This rearrangement joins TRBV2 to TRBJ1-2; maybe TRBD1 (6 bases). V was pared by 11 bases and J by 7 bases, with 20 bases between. CDR3 length equals 13 residues. Germline V gives CDR1 SNHLY, CDR2 FYNNEI. CDR3 protein: CAPSDRKYGGYTF. The CDR3 bases are TGTGCCCCCTCCGACAGGAAGTACGGTGGCTACACCTTC.

This clonotype has more than one count but fewer than ten. This chain joins TRBV3-1 and TRBJ2-5; D is unresolved. V shed 3 bases and J shed 4 bases, with 12 bases lying between them. Germline CDR1 is LGHDT and CDR2 is YNNKEL (reference sequence). The CDR3 is 14 amino acids. The CDR3 DNA sequence: TGTGCCAGCAGCCACAAACAGAGAGCAGAGACCCAGTACTTC. It translates to CASSHKQRAETQYF.

This clonotype came up many times. The rearrangement joins TRBV29-1 to TRBJ2-5; D unclear. This CDR3 comprises 13 residues. The germline gives CDR1 SQVTM, CDR2 ANQGSEA. V was trimmed by 1 base and J by 0 bases, leaving 6 bases between them. The CDR3 region is CSVEVQDQETQYF. CDR3 nucleotides: TGCAGCGTTGAAGTCCAGGACCAAGAGACCCAGTACTTC.

Only a few counts were recorded for this clonotype. The chain uses TRBV21-1 and TRBJ2-3. TRBV21-1 is a recognized pseudogene. The CDR3 is made up of 17 amino acids. CDR3 nucleotides: TGTGCCAGCAGCAAAGTTATACAGAGGTTTCGCTCAGATACGCAGTATTTT. Translating it yields CASSKVIQRFRSDTQYF.

The rearrangement uses TRBV6-5 and TRBJ1-1, with a possible D match to TRBD1 (6 bases). V was trimmed by 2 bases and J by 1 base, leaving 11 bases between them. The CDR3 consists of 15 residues. Germline assignment: CDR1 MNHEY and CDR2 SVGAGI. CDR3 protein: CASSYNRVGNTEAFF. CDR3 nucleotide sequence: TGTGCCAGCAGTTACAACAGGGTGGGGAACACTGAAGCTTTCTTT.

In this sample, this clonotype turned up once. V usage is TRBV7-2 and J usage is TRBJ2-3; 7 bases are a match to TRBD2. The CDR3 covers 13 residues. Germline CDR1 SGHTA, CDR2 FQGNSA. The V segment lost 4 bases and the J segment 4 bases; nucleotides outside the gene matches: 2. The CDR3 reads CASSSGRSDTQYF. The CDR3 DNA follows: TGTGCCAGCAGCTCCGGGAGGTCAGATACGCAGTATTTT.

The genes are TRBV28 and TRBJ1-2; 7 bases match TRBD1. The CDR3 length is 12 residues. Looked up from germline, CDR1 is MDHEN and CDR2 is SYDVKM. The V segment lost 9 bases and the J segment 4 bases; nucleotides outside the gene matches: 5. CDR3 sequence (DNA): TGTGCCAGTGACAGGGCGCCCTATGGCTACACCTTC. Its translation is CASDRAPYGYTF.

This chain connects TRBV20-1 to TRBJ1-1; a possible D gene is TRBD1 (6 bases). This CDR3 spans 15 amino acids. V was clipped by 5 bases and J by 3 bases, with 19 bases between them. Germline V gives CDR1 DFQATT, CDR2 SNEGSKA (reference sequence). Here the CDR3 DNA reads TGCAGTGCTCCCCCGGGGGGGGGCGGGTACACTGAAGCTTTCTTT. It encodes CSAPPGGGGYTEAFF.

The rearrangement uses TRBV20-1 and TRBJ1-1; D is possibly TRBD1 (5 bases). This CDR3 contains 15 residues. V dropped 2 bases and J dropped 0 bases, with 13 bases sitting between them. The germline V gene encodes CDR1 DFQATT and CDR2 SNEGSKA (reference sequence). The CDR3, as DNA: TGCAGTGCTAGATCGGGGGGACTCATGAACACTGAAGCTTTCTTT. Protein product: CSARSGGLMNTEAFF.

Only one count was recorded for this clonotype. The junction and the germline gene differ at one end; a read error may be behind it. V is TRBV5-1 and J is TRBJ2-7; TRBD1 matches 7 bases. This CDR3 is 14 amino acids long. CDR1 and CDR2 from the germline V gene are SGHRS and YFSETQ. In nucleotides, the CDR3 is TGCGCCGGCAGCTATGGACAGGATCCCTACGAGCAGTACTTC. Translation: CAGSYGQDPYEQYF.

The chain couples TRBV7-9 to TRBJ1-6; D is unresolved. From germline, CDR1 is SEHNR and CDR2 FQNEAQ (reference sequence). The V end was cut by 2 bases, the J end by 8 bases, with 4 bases between. This CDR3 comprises 12 residues. In nucleotides, the CDR3 is TGTGCCAGCAGCTTATGGGATTCACCCCTCCACTTT. Translation: CASSLWDSPLHF.

Ten or more counts support this clonotype. The chain uses TRBV7-2 and TRBJ2-5; TRBD2 matches at 7 bases. The CDR3 is 14 amino acids. Looked up from germline, CDR1 is SGHTA and CDR2 is FQGNSA. Germline trimming cut 5 bases from V and 1 base from J; bases unmatched to any gene: 4. CDR3 protein: CASSLSSGQETQYF. CDR3 sequence (DNA): TGTGCCAGCAGCCTATCTAGCGGCCAAGAGACCCAGTACTTC.

This clonotype was counted only a few times. The chain combines TRBV6-6 with TRBJ2-7, with D unclear. CDR3 size: 14 residues. Germline CDR1 and CDR2: MNHNY and SVGAGI (reference sequence). V was cut by 2 bases and J by 6 bases, with 14 bases left in between. CDR3 sequence reads: CASSYGQKGIEQYF. The CDR3 DNA reads TGTGCCAGCAGTTACGGCCAGAAAGGGATCGAGCAGTACTTC.

This chain uses TRBV20-1 with TRBJ2-7; 10 nucleotides agree with TRBD2. Trimming cost V 5 bases and J 12 bases; bases outside gene matches: 4. CDR3 length equals 10 residues. From germline, CDR1 is DFQATT and CDR2 SNEGSKA (reference sequence). CDR3 nucleotide sequence: TGCAGTGCTCAAGGACTAGCGGCGTACTTC. The encoded protein is CSAQGLAAYF.

Ten or more counts support this clonotype. The chain joins TRBV5-6 to TRBJ2-6; D is undetermined. Trimming pared 7 bases from V and 0 bases from J, leaving 5 bases between. The germline V gene encodes CDR1 SGHDT and CDR2 YYEEEE. The CDR3 has 13 amino acids. Here the CDR3 reads CASLISGANVLTF. The CDR3 nucleotides read TGTGCCAGCCTTATCTCTGGGGCCAACGTCCTGACTTTC.

In its sample, this clonotype was seen many times. The chain has TRBV7-2 and TRBJ2-3, with 9 nucleotides matching TRBD2. This CDR3 spans 16 amino acids. CDR1 SGHTA and CDR2 FQGNSA come from the germline V gene. V lost 1 base and J lost 0; bases outside the gene matches: 2. CDR3 sequence reads: CASSLGLAGSTDTQYF. Here the CDR3 DNA reads TGTGCCAGCAGCTTAGGTCTAGCGGGGAGCACAGATACGCAGTATTTT.

The rearrangement links TRBV4-3 to TRBJ2-2; the match to TRBD2 covers 8 bases. The germline V gene has CDR1 LGHNA and CDR2 YSLEER. The trim removed 4 bases at V and 6 bases at J, leaving 13 bases unmatched. The CDR3 contains 17 residues. DNA of the CDR3: TGCGCCAGCAGCCTCGGGGGGGCAGGTGTTTATGCCGGGGAGCTGTTTTTT. Its protein product is CASSLGGAGVYAGELFF.

With respect to this clonotype: A read error may explain this, as a much larger clone is one base away. The J gene is TRBJ2-7, the V gene TRBV9; tentatively, D is TRBD2 (5 bases). Trimming shortened V by 0 bases and J by 5 bases, and 15 bases separated the two germline ends. Germline lookup yields CDR1 SGDLS and CDR2 YYNGEE. The CDR3 is 15 amino acids. CDR3 sequence (DNA): TGTGCCAGCAGCGTAGGAGGGCTAGCTCGCGACGAGCAGTACTTC. Residues: CASSVGGLARDEQYF.

This clonotype has ten or more counts. This chain joins TRBV29-1 and TRBJ2-1; TRBD2 aligns across 7 bases. Germline V CDR1 and CDR2: SQVTM, ANQGSEA. The CDR3 has 15 amino acids. Trimming at V came to 2 bases and at J to 5 bases, leaving 9 bases not matched to a gene. CDR3 sequence reads: CSVESTSYWDNEQFF. The CDR3 DNA is TGCAGCGTTGAATCGACTAGCTATTGGGACAATGAGCAGTTCTTC.

The V call is TRBV7-2, the J call TRBJ1-1; 11 bases are shared with TRBD1. The CDR3 is made up of 15 amino acids. J gave up 8 bases and V 2 bases, and 7 bases lay outside the gene matches. Germline assignment: CDR1 SGHTA and CDR2 FQGNSA. CDR3 nucleotide sequence: TGTGCCAGCAGCTTACGATTGGACAGGGGGCCCGAAGCTTTCTTT. It is translated as CASSLRLDRGPEAFF.